This TCR beta chain was sequenced for a study of T-cell memory formation after mild COVID-19. Employing constant-segment primers, 5'RACE generated TCR alpha and TCR beta cDNA libraries bearing sample barcodes and UMIs. TCRdb re-analysed the 5' RACE reads in MiXCR, keeping a single row per CDR3 protein. The sample gives more than 150,000 distinct CDR3 sequences, roughly 23% of which show up once; about 21% is in the top ten. CDR1 and CDR2 (germline): SGHTA, FQGNSA. The CDR3 spans 14 residues. The germline V and J ends were trimmed by 3 bases and 3 bases, with 11 bases remaining between them. This sequence originates from an adult woman who had mild COVID-19 (a few samples of this study predate the infection). Cell type and time point are not known. The sequenced sample was PBMCs or a T cell subset sorted from them (not recorded which). This chain joins TRBV7-2 and TRBJ2-5; no reliable D call. Written as DNA, the CDR3 is TGTGCCAGCAGCTTGGCGTGGTTGGAAGAGACCCAGTACTTC. This translates into CASSLAWLEETQYF.